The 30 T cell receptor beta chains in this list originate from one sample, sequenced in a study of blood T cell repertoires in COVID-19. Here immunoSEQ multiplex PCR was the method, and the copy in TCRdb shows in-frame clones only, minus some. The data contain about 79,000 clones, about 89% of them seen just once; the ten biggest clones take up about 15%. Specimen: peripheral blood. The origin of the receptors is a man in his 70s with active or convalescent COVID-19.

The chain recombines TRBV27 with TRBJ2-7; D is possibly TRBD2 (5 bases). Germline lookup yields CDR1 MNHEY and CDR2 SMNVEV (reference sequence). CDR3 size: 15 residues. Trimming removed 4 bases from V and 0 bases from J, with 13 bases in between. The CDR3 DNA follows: TGTGCCAGCAGTTCTCTGTTAGGGAGCTCCTACGAGCAGTACTTC. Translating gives CASSSLLGSSYEQYF.

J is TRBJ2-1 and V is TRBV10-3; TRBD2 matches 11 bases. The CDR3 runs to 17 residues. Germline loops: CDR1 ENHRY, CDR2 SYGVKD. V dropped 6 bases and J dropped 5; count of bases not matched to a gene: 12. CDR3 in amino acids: CAIRGGSGRAHHNEQFF. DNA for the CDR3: TGTGCCATCAGAGGGGGTAGCGGGAGGGCCCACCACAATGAGCAGTTCTTC.

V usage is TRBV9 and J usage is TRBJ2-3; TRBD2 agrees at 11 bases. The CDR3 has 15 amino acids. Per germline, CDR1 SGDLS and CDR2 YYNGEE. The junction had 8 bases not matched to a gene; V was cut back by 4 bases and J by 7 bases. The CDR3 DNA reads TGTGCCAGCAGCATATTAGCGGGAGGGCCCCATACGCAGTATTTT. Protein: CASSILAGGPHTQYF.

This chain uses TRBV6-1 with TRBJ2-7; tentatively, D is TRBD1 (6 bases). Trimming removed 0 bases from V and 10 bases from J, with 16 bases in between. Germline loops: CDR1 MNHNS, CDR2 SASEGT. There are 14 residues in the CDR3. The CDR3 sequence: CASSEAGAGKAQYF. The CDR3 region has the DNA TGTGCCAGCAGTGAAGCGGGGGCAGGGAAGGCCCAGTACTTC.

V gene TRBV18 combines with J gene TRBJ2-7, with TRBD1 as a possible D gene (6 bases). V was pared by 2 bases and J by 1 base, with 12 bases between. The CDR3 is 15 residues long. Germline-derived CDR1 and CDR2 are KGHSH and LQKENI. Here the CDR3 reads CASSPRQVSSYEQYF. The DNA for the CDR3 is TGTGCCAGCTCACCAAGACAGGTGTCATCCTACGAGCAGTACTTC.

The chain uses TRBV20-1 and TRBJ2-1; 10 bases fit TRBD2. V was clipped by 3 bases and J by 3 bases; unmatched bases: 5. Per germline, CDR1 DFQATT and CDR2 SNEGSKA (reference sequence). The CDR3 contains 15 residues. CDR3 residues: CSASIASGSYNEQFF. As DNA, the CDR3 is TGCAGTGCTAGTATCGCTAGCGGGAGCTACAATGAGCAGTTCTTC.

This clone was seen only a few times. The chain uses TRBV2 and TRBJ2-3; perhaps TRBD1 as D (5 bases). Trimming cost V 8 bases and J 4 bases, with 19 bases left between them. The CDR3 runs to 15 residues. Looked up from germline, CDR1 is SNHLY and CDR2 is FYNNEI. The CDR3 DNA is TGTGCCAGCTCCCTTCAGGGAAGTGGACCAGATACGCAGTATTTT. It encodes CASSLQGSGPDTQYF.

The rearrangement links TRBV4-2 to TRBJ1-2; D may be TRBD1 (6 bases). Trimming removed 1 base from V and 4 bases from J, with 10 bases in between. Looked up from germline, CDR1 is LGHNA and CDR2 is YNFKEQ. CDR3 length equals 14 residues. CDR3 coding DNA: TGTGCCAGCAGCCAAGCTCTCAGGGGCTATGGCTACACCTTC. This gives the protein CASSQALRGYGYTF.

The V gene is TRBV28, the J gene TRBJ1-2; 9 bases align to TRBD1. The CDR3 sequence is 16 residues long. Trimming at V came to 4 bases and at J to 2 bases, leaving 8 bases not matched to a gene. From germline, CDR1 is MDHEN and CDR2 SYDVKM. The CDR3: CASSSPGTGLNYGYTF. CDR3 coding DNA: TGTGCCAGCAGTTCTCCCGGGACAGGGTTAAACTATGGCTACACCTTC.

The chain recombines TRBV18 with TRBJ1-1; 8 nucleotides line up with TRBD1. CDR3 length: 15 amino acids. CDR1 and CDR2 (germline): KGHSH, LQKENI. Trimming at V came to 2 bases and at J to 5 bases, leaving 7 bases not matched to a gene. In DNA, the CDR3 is TGTGCCAGCTCACCAAGTGGACAGGGTGTAACTGAAGCTTTCTTT. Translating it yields CASSPSGQGVTEAFF.

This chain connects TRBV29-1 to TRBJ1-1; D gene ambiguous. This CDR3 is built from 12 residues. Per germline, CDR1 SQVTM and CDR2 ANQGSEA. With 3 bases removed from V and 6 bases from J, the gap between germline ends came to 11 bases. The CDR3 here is CSVEVGGPEAFF. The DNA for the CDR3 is TGCAGCGTTGAGGTTGGAGGTCCTGAAGCTTTCTTT.

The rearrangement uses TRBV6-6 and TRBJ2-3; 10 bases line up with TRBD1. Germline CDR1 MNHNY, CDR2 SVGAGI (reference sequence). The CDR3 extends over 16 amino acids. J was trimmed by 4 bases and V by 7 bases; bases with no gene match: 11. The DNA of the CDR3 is TGTGCCAGCACCTTCCTGGGACAGGGGCTGTCAGATACGCAGTATTTT. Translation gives CASTFLGQGLSDTQYF.

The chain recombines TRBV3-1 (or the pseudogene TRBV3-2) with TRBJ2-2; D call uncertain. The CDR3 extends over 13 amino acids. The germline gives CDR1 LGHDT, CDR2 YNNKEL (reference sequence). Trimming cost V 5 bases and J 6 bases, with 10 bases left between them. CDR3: CASSNIEAGELFF. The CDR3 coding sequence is TGTGCCAGCAGCAATATAGAGGCCGGGGAGCTGTTTTTT.

CDR3 sequence reads: CASSLDAGVNSPLHF. CDR3 nucleotide sequence: TGTGCCAGCAGCTTAGACGCAGGGGTTAATTCACCCCTCCACTTT. The chain employs TRBV7-6 and TRBJ1-6; a weak D match, TRBD1 (6 bases). V lost 1 base and J lost 6, with 10 bases in between. The CDR3 is 15 residues long. Germline-derived CDR1 and CDR2 are SGHVS and FNYEAQ.

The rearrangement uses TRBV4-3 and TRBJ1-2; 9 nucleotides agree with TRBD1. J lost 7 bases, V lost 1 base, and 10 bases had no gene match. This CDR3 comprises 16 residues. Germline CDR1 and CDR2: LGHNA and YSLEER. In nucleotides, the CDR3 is TGCGCCAGCAGCCAAGGACAAAGGACAGGGGTAGGTGGCTACACCTTC. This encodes CASSQGQRTGVGGYTF.

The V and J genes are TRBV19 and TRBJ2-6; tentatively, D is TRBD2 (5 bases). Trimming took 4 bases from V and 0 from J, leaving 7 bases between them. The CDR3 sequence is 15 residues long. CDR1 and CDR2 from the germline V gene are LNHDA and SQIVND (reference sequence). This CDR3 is CASSSGSSGANVLTF. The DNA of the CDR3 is TGTGCCAGTAGTAGCGGGTCCTCTGGGGCCAACGTCCTGACTTTC.

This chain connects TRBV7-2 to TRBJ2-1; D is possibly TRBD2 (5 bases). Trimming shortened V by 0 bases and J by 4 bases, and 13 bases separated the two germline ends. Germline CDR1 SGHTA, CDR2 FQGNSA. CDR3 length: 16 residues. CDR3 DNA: TGTGCCAGCAGCTTAGCAACTAGAGGAAGATACAATGAGCAGTTCTTC. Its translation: CASSLATRGRYNEQFF.

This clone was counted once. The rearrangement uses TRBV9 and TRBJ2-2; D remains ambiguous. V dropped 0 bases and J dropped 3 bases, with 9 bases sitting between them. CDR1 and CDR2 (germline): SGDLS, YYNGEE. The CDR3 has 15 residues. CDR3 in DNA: TGTGCCAGCAGCGTAGGCGTAATCGACACCGGGGAGCTGTTTTTT. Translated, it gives CASSVGVIDTGELFF.

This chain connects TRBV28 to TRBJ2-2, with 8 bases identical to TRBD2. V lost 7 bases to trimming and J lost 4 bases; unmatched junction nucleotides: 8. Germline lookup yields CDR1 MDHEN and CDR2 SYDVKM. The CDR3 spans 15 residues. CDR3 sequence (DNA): TGTGCCAGCACCACGGGGGGGGCTGGCACCGGGGAGCTGTTTTTT. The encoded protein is CASTTGGAGTGELFF.

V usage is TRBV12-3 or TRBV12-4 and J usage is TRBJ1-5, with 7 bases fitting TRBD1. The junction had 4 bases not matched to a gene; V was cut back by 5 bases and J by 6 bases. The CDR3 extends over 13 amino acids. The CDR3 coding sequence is TGTGCCAGCAGTACAGGGGAGACTCAGCCCCAGCATTTT. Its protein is CASSTGETQPQHF.

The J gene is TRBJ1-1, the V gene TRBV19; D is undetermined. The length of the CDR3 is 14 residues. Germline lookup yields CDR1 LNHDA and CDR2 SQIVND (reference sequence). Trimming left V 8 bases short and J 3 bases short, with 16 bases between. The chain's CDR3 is CASRRFPGDTEAFF. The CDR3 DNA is TGTGCCAGTCGACGATTCCCGGGAGACACTGAAGCTTTCTTT.

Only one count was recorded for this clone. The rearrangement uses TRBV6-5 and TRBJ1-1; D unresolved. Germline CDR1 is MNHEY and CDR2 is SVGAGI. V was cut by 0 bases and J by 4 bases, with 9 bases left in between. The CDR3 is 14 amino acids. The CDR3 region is CASSYSSVGTEAFF. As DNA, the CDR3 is TGTGCCAGCAGTTACTCGTCAGTTGGCACTGAAGCTTTCTTT.

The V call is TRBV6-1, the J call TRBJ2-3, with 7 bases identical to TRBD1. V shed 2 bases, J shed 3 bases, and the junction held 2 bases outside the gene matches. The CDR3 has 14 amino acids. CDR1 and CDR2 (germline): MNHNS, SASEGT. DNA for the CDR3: TGTGCCAGCAGTGAAAGGGGGCCGACAGATACGCAGTATTTT. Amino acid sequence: CASSERGPTDTQYF.

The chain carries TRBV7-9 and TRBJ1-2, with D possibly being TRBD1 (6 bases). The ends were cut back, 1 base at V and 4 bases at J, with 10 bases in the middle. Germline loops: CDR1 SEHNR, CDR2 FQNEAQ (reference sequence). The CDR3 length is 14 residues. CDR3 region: CASSLGGLGYGYTF. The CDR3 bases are TGTGCCAGCAGCTTAGGGGGGCTTGGCTATGGCTACACCTTC.

CDR3 sequence: CASSLSATYEQYF. The CDR3 coding sequence is TGTGCCAGCAGTTTATCAGCGACCTACGAGCAGTACTTC. The chain is built from TRBV27 and TRBJ2-7; no clear D gene. This CDR3 spans 13 amino acids. With 0 bases removed from V and 2 bases from J, the gap between germline ends came to 5 bases. CDR1 is MNHEY and CDR2 is SMNVEV in the germline V gene (reference sequence).

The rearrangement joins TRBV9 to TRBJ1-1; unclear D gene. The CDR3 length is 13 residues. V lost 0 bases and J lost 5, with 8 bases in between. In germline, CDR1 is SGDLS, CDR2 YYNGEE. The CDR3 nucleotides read TGTGCCAGCAGCGTAGCCCGAGGGACTGAAGCTTTCTTT. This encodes CASSVARGTEAFF.

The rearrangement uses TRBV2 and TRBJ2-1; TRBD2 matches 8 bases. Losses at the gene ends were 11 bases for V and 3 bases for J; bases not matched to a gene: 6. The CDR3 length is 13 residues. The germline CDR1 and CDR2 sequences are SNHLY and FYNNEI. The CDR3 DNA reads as TGTGCCCTAAAACTAGCGGTCTACAATGAGCAGTTCTTC. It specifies CALKLAVYNEQFF.

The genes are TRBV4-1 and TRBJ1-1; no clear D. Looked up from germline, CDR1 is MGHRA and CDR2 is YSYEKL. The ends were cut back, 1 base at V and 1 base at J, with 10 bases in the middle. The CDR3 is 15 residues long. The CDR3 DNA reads TGCGCCAGCAGCCAAGTAGTCGACAAGAACACTGAAGCTTTCTTT. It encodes CASSQVVDKNTEAFF.

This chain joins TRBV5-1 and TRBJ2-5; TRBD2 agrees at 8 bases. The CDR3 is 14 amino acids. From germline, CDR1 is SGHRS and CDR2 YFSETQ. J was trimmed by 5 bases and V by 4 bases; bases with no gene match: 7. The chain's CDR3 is CASSQSGSGETQYF. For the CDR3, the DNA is TGCGCCAGCAGCCAAAGCGGGAGCGGGGAGACCCAGTACTTC.

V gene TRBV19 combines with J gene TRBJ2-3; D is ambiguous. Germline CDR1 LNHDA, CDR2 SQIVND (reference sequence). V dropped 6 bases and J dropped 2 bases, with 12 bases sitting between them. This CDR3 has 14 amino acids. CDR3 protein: CASSTVTATDTQYF. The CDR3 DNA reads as TGTGCCAGTAGCACAGTAACGGCCACAGATACGCAGTATTTT.